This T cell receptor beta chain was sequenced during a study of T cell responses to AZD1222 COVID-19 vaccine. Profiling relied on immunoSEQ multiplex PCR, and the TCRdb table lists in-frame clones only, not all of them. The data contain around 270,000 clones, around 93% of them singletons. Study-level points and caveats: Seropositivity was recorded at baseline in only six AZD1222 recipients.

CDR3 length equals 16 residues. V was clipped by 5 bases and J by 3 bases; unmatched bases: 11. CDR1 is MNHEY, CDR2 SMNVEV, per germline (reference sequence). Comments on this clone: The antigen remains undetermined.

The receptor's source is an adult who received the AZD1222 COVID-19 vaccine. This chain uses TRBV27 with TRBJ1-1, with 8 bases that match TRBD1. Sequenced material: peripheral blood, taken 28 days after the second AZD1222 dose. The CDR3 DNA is TGTGCCAGCAGTCCCTGGGACAGGACTGGCGACACTGAAGCTTTCTTT. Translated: CASSPWDRTGDTEAFF.